This passage covers 10 T cell receptor beta chains from one sample sequenced in a study of cytomegalovirus exposure and HLA in healthy donors. This PCR relied on a set of 60 Vbeta primers and 13 Jbeta primers. Clones were read by immunoSEQ multiplex PCR, and TCRdb kept only the in-frame ones, dropping some. The sample carries 110,000 to 150,000 clones, roughly 83% recorded once. Sequencing was carried out using PBMCs. Receptors originate from a female donor in good health and CMV-seronegative.

This clone has just a few counts. The rearrangement joins TRBV5-6 to TRBJ1-4, with no clear D. Looked up from germline, CDR1 is SGHDT and CDR2 is YYEEEE. The CDR3 is made up of 13 amino acids. Trimming took off 0 bases at V and 5 bases at J, with 5 bases between the two ends. In nucleotides, the CDR3 is TGTGCCAGCAGCTTGGCGGGAAATGAAAAACTGTTTTTT. It translates to CASSLAGNEKLFF.

The chain combines TRBV11-1 with TRBJ1-1, with D maybe TRBD1 (5 bases). The germline V gene has CDR1 SGHAT and CDR2 FQDESV (reference sequence). The V and J ends lost 5 bases and 1 base respectively, with 8 bases between them. CDR3 length: 13 amino acids. The CDR3 DNA sequence: TGTGCCAGCAGCCTGGGGCGGAACACTGAAGCTTTCTTT. Protein sequence: CASSLGRNTEAFF.

The J gene is TRBJ2-5, the V gene TRBV6-1, with D unresolved. The V gene's germline CDR1 is MNHNS and CDR2 SASEGT. Trimming left V 0 bases short and J 5 bases short, with 7 bases between. CDR3 size: 13 residues. DNA of the CDR3: TGTGCCAGCAGTGAAGCGCTTCGGGAGACCCAGTACTTC. This gives the protein CASSEALRETQYF.

The V and J genes are TRBV7-2 and TRBJ1-6; D is ambiguous. The V gene's germline CDR1 is SGHTA and CDR2 FQGNSA. V lost 3 bases, J lost 4 bases, and 16 bases lay in between. The CDR3 extends over 17 amino acids. The CDR3 reads CASSLVTVRFYNSPLHF. CDR3 nucleotide sequence: TGTGCCAGCAGCTTGGTCACAGTACGTTTTTATAATTCACCCCTCCACTTT.

The chain uses TRBV27 and TRBJ2-7; D call uncertain. This CDR3 contains 14 residues. Germline lookup yields CDR1 MNHEY and CDR2 SMNVEV (reference sequence). V was clipped by 3 bases and J by 6 bases, with 15 bases between them. The CDR3 nucleotides are TGTGCCAGCAGTTTTGCCGGGTCCCGCAGCGAGCAGTACTTC. It translates to CASSFAGSRSEQYF.

The chain links TRBV4-3 to TRBJ2-1; weak D call: TRBD2 (5 bases). The CDR3 spans 12 residues. The V gene lost 0 bases and the J gene lost 15 bases, with 12 bases spanning the gap. CDR1 is LGHNA and CDR2 is YSLEER in the germline V gene. In nucleotides, the CDR3 is TGCGCCAGCAGCCAAGATTCAAGGAGGCTGTTCTTC. Its translation: CASSQDSRRLFF.

This chain links TRBV2 with TRBJ2-7; D perhaps matches TRBD1 (5 bases). The CDR3 sequence is 12 residues long. The V gene lost 6 bases and the J gene lost 4 bases, with 10 bases spanning the gap. From germline, CDR1 is SNHLY and CDR2 FYNNEI. The CDR3 bases are TGTGCCAGCAGGGACACCATTTACGAGCAGTACTTC. Protein: CASRDTIYEQYF.

The V gene is TRBV4-1, the J gene TRBJ1-2; D is uncertain. The CDR3 is made up of 15 amino acids. The ends were cut back, 0 bases at V and 4 bases at J, with 12 bases in the middle. From germline, CDR1 is MGHRA and CDR2 YSYEKL. DNA of the CDR3: TGCGCCAGCAGCCAAGAGGTGAGGGTGGGCTATGGCTACACCTTC. It translates to CASSQEVRVGYGYTF.

This clone showed up just a few times. The gene calls are TRBV19 and TRBJ2-7; D unresolved. V was pared by 0 bases and J by 4 bases, with 13 bases between. The CDR3 length is 15 residues. Germline V gene data show CDR1 as LNHDA and CDR2 as SQIVND (reference sequence). This chain's CDR3 is CASSIDHTVWYEQYF. CDR3 nucleotide sequence: TGTGCCAGTAGTATAGATCATACGGTCTGGTACGAGCAGTACTTC. The full variable domain, completed using reference TRBV19 and TRBJ2-7, is DGGITQSPKYLFRKEGQNVTLSCEQNLNHDAMYWYRQDPGQGLRLIYYSQIVNDFQKGDIAEGYSVSREKKESFPLTVTSAQKNPTAFYLCASSIDHTVWYEQYFGPGTRLTVT.

The V call is TRBV7-8, the J call TRBJ2-7; D not resolved. V lost 5 bases and J 5 bases, leaving 10 bases between the germline ends. The CDR3 contains 12 residues. Germline-derived CDR1 and CDR2 are SGHVS and FQNEAQ. CDR3 coding DNA: TGTGCCAGCAGCCCCCTAAGCAACGAGCAGTACTTC. It specifies CASSPLSNEQYF.